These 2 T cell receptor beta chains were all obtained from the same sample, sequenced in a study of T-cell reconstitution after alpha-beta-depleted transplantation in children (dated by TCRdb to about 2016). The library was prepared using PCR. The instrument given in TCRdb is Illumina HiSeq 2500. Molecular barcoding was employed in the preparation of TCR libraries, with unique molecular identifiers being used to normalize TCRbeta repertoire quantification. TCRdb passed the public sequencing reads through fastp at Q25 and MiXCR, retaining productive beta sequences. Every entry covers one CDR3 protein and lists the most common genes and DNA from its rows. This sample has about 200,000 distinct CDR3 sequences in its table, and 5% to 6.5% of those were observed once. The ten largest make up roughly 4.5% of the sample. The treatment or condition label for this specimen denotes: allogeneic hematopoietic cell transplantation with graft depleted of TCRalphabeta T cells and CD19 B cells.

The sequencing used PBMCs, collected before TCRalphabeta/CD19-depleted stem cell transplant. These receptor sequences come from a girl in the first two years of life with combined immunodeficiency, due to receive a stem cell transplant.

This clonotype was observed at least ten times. CDR3: CASSPVFGPQYGYTF. As DNA, the CDR3 is TGTGCCAGCAGCCCGGTGTTTGGACCTCAATATGGCTACACCTTC. The chain combines TRBV6-5 with TRBJ1-2; D uncertain. This CDR3 has 15 residues. Trimming removed 6 bases from V and 5 bases from J, with 19 bases in between. Per the germline V gene, CDR1 is MNHEY and CDR2 is SVGAGI.

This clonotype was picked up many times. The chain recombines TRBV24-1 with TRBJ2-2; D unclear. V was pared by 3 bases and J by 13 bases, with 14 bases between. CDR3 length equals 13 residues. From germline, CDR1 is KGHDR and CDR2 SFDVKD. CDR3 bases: TGTGCCACCAGTGATGTACCTGGTTGGGTGCTGTTTTTT. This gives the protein CATSDVPGWVLFF.